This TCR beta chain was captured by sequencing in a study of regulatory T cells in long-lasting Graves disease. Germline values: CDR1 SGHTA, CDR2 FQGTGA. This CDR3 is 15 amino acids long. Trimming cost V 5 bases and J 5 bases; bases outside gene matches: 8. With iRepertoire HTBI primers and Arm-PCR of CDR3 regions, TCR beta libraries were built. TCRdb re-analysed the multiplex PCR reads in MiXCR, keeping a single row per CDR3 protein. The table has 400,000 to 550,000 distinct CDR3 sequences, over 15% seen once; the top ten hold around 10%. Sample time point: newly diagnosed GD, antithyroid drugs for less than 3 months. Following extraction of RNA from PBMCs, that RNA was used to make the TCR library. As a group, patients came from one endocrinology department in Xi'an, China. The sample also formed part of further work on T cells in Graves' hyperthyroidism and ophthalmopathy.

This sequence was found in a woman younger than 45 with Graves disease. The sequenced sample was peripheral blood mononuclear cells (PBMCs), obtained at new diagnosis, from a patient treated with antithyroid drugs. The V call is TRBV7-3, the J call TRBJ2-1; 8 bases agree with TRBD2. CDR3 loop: CASSIGLAPNNEQFF. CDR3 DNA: TGTGCCAGCAGCATAGGACTAGCCCCAAACAATGAGCAGTTCTTC. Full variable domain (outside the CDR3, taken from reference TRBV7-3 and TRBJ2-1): GAGVSQTPSNKVTEKGKYVELRCDPISGHTALYWYRQSLGQGPEFLIYFQGTGAADDSGLPNDRFFAVRPEGSVSTLKIQRTERGDSAVYLCASSIGLAPNNEQFFGPGTRLTVL.